This T cell receptor beta chain was identified in a study of identifying expanded T cells in peripheral blood. The CDR3 extends over 15 amino acids. CDR1 is MNHNY, CDR2 SVGAGI, per germline (reference sequence). V lost 5 bases, J lost 0 bases, and 10 bases lay in between. Sequenced by immunoSEQ multiplex PCR; TCRdb stores in-frame clones only, minus some. The data show about 100,000 clones, 88% seen once. The receptor comes from a person aged 18 to 70 in good health. Sequencing was done on a sample of blood. The V gene is TRBV6-6, the J gene TRBJ2-2; tentative D call: TRBD2 (5 bases). DNA for the CDR3: TGTGCCAGCAGTCCTCCGAGGGCGAACACCGGGGAGCTGTTTTTT. Its translation: CASSPPRANTGELFF.